These 26 T cell receptor beta chains were all obtained from the same sample, sequenced in a study of blood T cell repertoires in COVID-19. Profiling relied on immunoSEQ multiplex PCR, and the TCRdb table lists in-frame clones only, not all of them. The table lists about 210,000 clones, more than 75% of them singletons. Sequenced sample: peripheral blood. These receptors came from a woman aged 40 to 50 with acute or convalescent COVID-19.

The chain recombines TRBV7-2 with TRBJ2-7; the D is unclear. CDR1 is SGHTA, CDR2 FQGNSA, per germline. The CDR3 totals 8 residues. The DNA for the CDR3 is TGTGCCAGCAGCCAAAGCAACGTC. As protein: CASSQSNV.

This sequence joins TRBV12-5 and TRBJ2-1; 8 positions agree with TRBD2. After removal of 6 bases from V and 10 bases from J, the junction contained 14 bases not matched to a gene. CDR1 LGHNT and CDR2 FRNRAP come from the germline V gene. The CDR3 loop spans 15 amino acids. The CDR3 loop is CASGIAGTGPGEQFF. The CDR3 DNA reads as TGTGCTAGTGGAATAGCGGGGACGGGGCCTGGGGAGCAGTTCTTC.

The chain recombines TRBV3-1 (or the pseudogene TRBV3-2) with TRBJ2-7; unclear D gene. This CDR3 region has 14 residues. Germline CDR1 is LGHDT and CDR2 is YNNKEL (reference sequence). The V end was cut by 4 bases, the J end by 2 bases, with 12 bases between. This CDR3 is CASSLTVSPYEQYF. The DNA of the CDR3 is TGTGCCAGCAGCCTCACGGTATCCCCCTACGAGCAGTACTTC.

V gene TRBV5-8 combines with J gene TRBJ2-7, with 8 positions matching TRBD1. This CDR3 comprises 14 residues. The V gene end was trimmed by 4 bases and the J gene end by 1 base; junction bases not matched to a gene: 4. In germline, CDR1 is SGHTS, CDR2 YDEGEE. Written as DNA, the CDR3 is TGTGCCAGCAGCAGGACAGGGTCGTCCTACGAGCAGTACTTC. Encoded protein: CASSRTGSSYEQYF.

The chain has TRBV5-8 and TRBJ2-7; 8 positions match TRBD2. This CDR3 has 15 residues. J gave up 5 bases and V 0 bases, and 7 bases lay outside the gene matches. CDR1 is SGHTS, CDR2 YDEGEE, per germline. The CDR3 region is CASSLGGTRRHEQYF. The DNA of the CDR3 is TGTGCCAGCAGCTTGGGGGGGACTAGGCGACACGAGCAGTACTTC.

The V and J genes are TRBV19 and TRBJ1-6; 10 bases align to TRBD1. The CDR3 length is 18 residues. The germline gives CDR1 LNHDA, CDR2 SQIVND (reference sequence). The junction had 15 bases not matched to a gene; V was cut back by 5 bases and J by 8 bases. Here the CDR3 reads CASSARDRGSLWDSPLHF. In DNA form, the CDR3 reads TGTGCCAGTAGTGCGCGGGACAGGGGATCTCTATGGGATTCACCCCTCCACTTT.

Worth noting for this clone: The conserved final phenylalanine or tryptophan is absent from the CDR3, which likely points to a read error. The DNA is left out, because the CDR3 cannot be placed on it with certainty; the CDR3 is given as TCRdb lists it. The chain is built from TRBV7-9 and TRBJ1-4; the D call TRBD1 from the table was never checked on the DNA. The CDR3 numbers 13 amino acids, ends counted. The V gene's germline CDR1 is SEHNR and CDR2 FQNEAQ (reference sequence). The chain's CDR3 is CASSLPGTGTEIY.

The chain joins TRBV4-3 to TRBJ2-3; possibly TRBD2 for D (6 bases). CDR3 length equals 12 residues. V lost 3 bases and J lost 5, with 6 bases in between. Germline values: CDR1 LGHNA, CDR2 YSLEER. CDR3 DNA sequence: TGCGCCAGCAGCCACGGGGGAGATACGCAGTATTTT. Translated, it gives CASSHGGDTQYF.

The CDR3 DNA reads TGCGCCAGCAGCCAAGATACAGGGGGCGACCACAATCAGCCCCAGCATTTT. It codes for CASSQDTGGDHNQPQHF. V is TRBV4-1 and J is TRBJ1-5, with 9 bases identical to TRBD1. Looked up from germline, CDR1 is MGHRA and CDR2 is YSYEKL. CDR3 length: 17 residues. J lost 3 bases, V lost 0 bases, and 6 bases had no gene match.

The rearrangement joins TRBV2 to TRBJ2-3, with 8 positions matching TRBD1. The V segment lost 6 bases and the J segment 3 bases; nucleotides outside the gene matches: 11. CDR1 and CDR2 from the germline V gene are SNHLY and FYNNEI. The CDR3 runs to 16 residues. The CDR3 loop reads CASRGTQGGRTDTQYF. The CDR3 DNA reads TGTGCCAGCAGGGGAACACAGGGGGGTAGGACAGATACGCAGTATTTT.

This chain links TRBV11-3 with TRBJ2-7; D is ambiguous. The V end was cut by 3 bases, the J end by 2 bases, with 14 bases between. Germline V gene lookup returns CDR1 SGHNT and CDR2 YENEEA. The CDR3 runs 15 residues. As DNA, the CDR3 is TGTGCCAGCAGCTTGTCCCCTACCCCCACCTACGAGCAGTACTTC. Protein: CASSLSPTPTYEQYF.

V gene TRBV2 combines with J gene TRBJ2-7; TRBD1 is a possible D gene (6 bases). The CDR3 sequence is 15 residues long. The germline CDR1 and CDR2 sequences are SNHLY and FYNNEI. V gave up 7 bases and J gave up 0 bases, with 16 bases separating them. The DNA of the CDR3 is TGTGCCAGCAAACTCAACAGGGAAAGCTCCTACGAGCAGTACTTC. This translates into CASKLNRESSYEQYF.

The rearrangement joins TRBV18 to TRBJ2-3; tentatively, D is TRBD1 (6 bases). The germline V gene has CDR1 KGHSH and CDR2 LQKENI. The V end was cut by 6 bases, the J end by 1 base, with 11 bases between. This CDR3 spans 14 amino acids. CDR3 sequence: CASSSGVGTDTQYF. The CDR3 DNA is TGTGCCAGCTCTTCAGGGGTTGGCACAGATACGCAGTATTTT.

The chain links TRBV4-3 to TRBJ2-1, with D perhaps TRBD2 (6 bases). Looked up from germline, CDR1 is LGHNA and CDR2 is YSLEER. The V end lost 0 bases, the J end lost 6 bases, and 9 bases lay between the germline ends. The CDR3 sequence is 14 residues long. The CDR3 loop is CASSQDTGSNEQFF. Here the CDR3 DNA reads TGCGCCAGCAGCCAAGACACCGGGAGCAATGAGCAGTTCTTC.

The rearrangement uses TRBV27 and TRBJ2-7; TRBD2 matches 13 bases. The CDR3 covers 19 residues. The germline CDR1 and CDR2 sequences are MNHEY and SMNVEV (reference sequence). The V gene end was trimmed by 1 base and the J gene end by 2 bases; junction bases not matched to a gene: 11. Here the CDR3 reads CASSLYSHTSGGDPYEQYF. The CDR3 coding sequence is TGTGCCAGCAGTTTATACTCCCATACTAGCGGGGGGGATCCCTACGAGCAGTACTTC.

The chain combines TRBV6-1 with TRBJ2-7; TRBD1 is a possible D gene (5 bases). CDR3 length: 13 residues. The germline V gene encodes CDR1 MNHNS and CDR2 SASEGT. The V end was cut by 3 bases, the J end by 5 bases, with 11 bases between. Written as DNA, the CDR3 is TGTGCCAGCAGTGATTTCAGGGTCAACGAGCAGTACTTC. This translates into CASSDFRVNEQYF.

This clone has only a few counts. In DNA, the CDR3 is TGTGCCAGCATCCCCGGCGTAGCGGGGGCCGAACTAGATACGCAGTATTTT. Translation: CASIPGVAGAELDTQYF. The J gene is TRBJ2-3, the V gene TRBV2; 9 positions match TRBD2. The CDR3 spans 17 residues. Germline CDR1 is SNHLY and CDR2 is FYNNEI. With 7 bases clipped from V and 5 bases from J, the junction kept 16 bases outside the gene matches.

The gene calls are TRBV18 and TRBJ2-5; no clear D gene. The germline V and J ends were trimmed by 3 bases and 5 bases, with 13 bases remaining between them. CDR3 length: 14 residues. Germline V gene sequence: CDR1 KGHSH, CDR2 LQKENI. The CDR3 coding sequence is TGTGCCAGCTCACCCTTCGAGAGGTGGGAGACCCAGTACTTC. This codes for CASSPFERWETQYF. The complete variable domain, with remaining parts taken from reference TRBV18 and TRBJ2-5, reads NAGVMQNPRHLVRRRGQEARLRCSPMKGHSHVYWYRQLPEEGLKFMVYLQKENIIDESGMPKERFSAEFPKEGPSILRIQQVVRGDSAAYFCASSPFERWETQYFGPGTRLLVL.

The chain links TRBV7-8 to TRBJ1-5; TRBD1 matches 7 bases. CDR1 and CDR2 from the germline V gene are SGHVS and FQNEAQ. V lost 2 bases to trimming and J lost 7 bases; unmatched junction nucleotides: 14. CDR3 size: 17 residues. CDR3 DNA: TGTGCCAGCAGCTTACCTCCCGGGGCAGGGGGAAGCCAGCCCCAGCATTTT. Amino acids: CASSLPPGAGGSQPQHF.

This rearrangement joins TRBV27 to TRBJ2-3; TRBD2 might be the D (7 bases). The V gene lost 10 bases and the J gene lost 4 bases, with 15 bases spanning the gap. This CDR3 contains 13 residues. Per the germline V gene, CDR1 is MNHEY and CDR2 is SMNVEV (reference sequence). CDR3 in amino acids: CATAQGRADTQYF. In nucleotides, the CDR3 is TGTGCCACCGCTCAGGGGAGGGCAGATACGCAGTATTTT.

V usage is TRBV7-3 and J usage is TRBJ2-6; D gene ambiguous. Germline V gene sequence: CDR1 SGHTA, CDR2 FQGTGA. V shed 2 bases and J shed 0 bases, with 5 bases lying between them. The CDR3 totals 15 residues. The CDR3 spells CASSLSFSGANVLTF. The CDR3 DNA sequence: TGTGCCAGCAGCTTATCGTTCTCTGGGGCCAACGTCCTGACTTTC.

The chain combines TRBV3-1 (or the pseudogene TRBV3-2) with TRBJ1-2, with no clear D. Trimming took 1 base from V and 6 from J, leaving 15 bases between them. The V gene's germline CDR1 is LGHDT and CDR2 YNNKEL (reference sequence). The CDR3 loop spans 15 amino acids. The CDR3 spells CASSQGRTGSHGYTF. The CDR3 nucleotides read TGTGCCAGCAGCCAAGGGAGAACGGGGTCCCATGGCTACACCTTC.

The chain couples TRBV13 to TRBJ2-6; D is possibly TRBD1 (5 bases). V gave up 3 bases and J gave up 0 bases, with 6 bases separating them. The CDR3 runs 15 residues. CDR1 PRHDT and CDR2 FYEKMQ come from the germline V gene (reference sequence). The CDR3 DNA reads TGTGCCAGCAGCTTCGACAGCTCTGGGGCCAACGTCCTGACTTTC. Translation gives CASSFDSSGANVLTF.

The chain is built from TRBV27 and TRBJ2-1; TRBD2 agrees at 8 bases. Germline V gene sequence: CDR1 MNHEY, CDR2 SMNVEV (reference sequence). This CDR3 comprises 13 residues. J lost 9 bases, V lost 5 bases, and 6 bases had no gene match. In nucleotides, the CDR3 is TGTGCCAGCAGTCCCCAGACTAGCGTTGAGCAGTTCTTC. As protein: CASSPQTSVEQFF.

The V and J genes are TRBV5-1 and TRBJ2-7, with 9 bases that match TRBD1. The CDR3 spans 18 residues. CDR1 and CDR2 (germline): SGHRS, YFSETQ. Losses at the gene ends were 4 bases for V and 0 bases for J; bases not matched to a gene: 14. The CDR3 bases are TGCGCCAGCAGCCCGGACAGGGGTAAGGCGAAGAGCTCCTACGAGCAGTACTTC. It yields the protein CASSPDRGKAKSSYEQYF.

A few counts support this clone. The rearrangement links TRBV6-5 to TRBJ1-2; 8 bases map to TRBD1. V gave up 0 bases and J gave up 12 bases; unmatched junction bases: 9. Germline V lookup: CDR1 MNHEY, CDR2 SVGAGI. This CDR3 has 14 amino acids. CDR3 in amino acids: CASSYSGTGTSHTF. The CDR3, as DNA: TGTGCCAGCAGTTACTCCGGGACAGGCACGTCTCACACCTTC.